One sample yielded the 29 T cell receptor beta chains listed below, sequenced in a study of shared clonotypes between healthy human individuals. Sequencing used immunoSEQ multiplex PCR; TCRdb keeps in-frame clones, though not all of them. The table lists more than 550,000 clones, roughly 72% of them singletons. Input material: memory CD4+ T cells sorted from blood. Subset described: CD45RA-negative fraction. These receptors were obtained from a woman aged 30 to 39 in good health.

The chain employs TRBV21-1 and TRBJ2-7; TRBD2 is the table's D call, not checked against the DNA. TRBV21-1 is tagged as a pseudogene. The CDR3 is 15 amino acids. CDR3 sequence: CASSNPNRTGREQYF. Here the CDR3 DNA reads TGTGCCAGCAGCAACCCAAATAGGACGGGAAGGGAGCAGTACTTC.

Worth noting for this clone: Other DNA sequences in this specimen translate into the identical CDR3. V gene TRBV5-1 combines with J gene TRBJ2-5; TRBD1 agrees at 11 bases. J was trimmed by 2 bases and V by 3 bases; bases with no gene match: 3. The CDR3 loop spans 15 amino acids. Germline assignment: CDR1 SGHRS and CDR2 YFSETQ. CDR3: CASSSGQGGQETQYF. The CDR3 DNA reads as TGCGCCAGCAGCTCGGGACAGGGGGGTCAAGAGACCCAGTACTTC.

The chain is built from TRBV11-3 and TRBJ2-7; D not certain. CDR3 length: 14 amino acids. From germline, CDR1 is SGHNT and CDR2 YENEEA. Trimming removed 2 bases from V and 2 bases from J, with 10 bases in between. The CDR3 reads CASSLTYETYEQYF. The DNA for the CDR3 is TGTGCCAGCAGCTTAACCTACGAGACCTACGAGCAGTACTTC.

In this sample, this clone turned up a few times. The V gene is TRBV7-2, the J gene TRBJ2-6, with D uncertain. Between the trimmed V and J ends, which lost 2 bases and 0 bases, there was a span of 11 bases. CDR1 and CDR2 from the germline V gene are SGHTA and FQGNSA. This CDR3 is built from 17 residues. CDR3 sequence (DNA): TGTGCCAGCAGCTTATTCCTGGCGAACTCTGGGGCCAACGTCCTGACTTTC. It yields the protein CASSLFLANSGANVLTF.

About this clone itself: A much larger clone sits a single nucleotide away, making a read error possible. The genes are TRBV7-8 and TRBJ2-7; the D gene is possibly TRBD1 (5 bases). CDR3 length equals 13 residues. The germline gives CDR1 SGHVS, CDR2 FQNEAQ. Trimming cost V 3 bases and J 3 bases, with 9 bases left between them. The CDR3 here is CASSLAGNYEQYF. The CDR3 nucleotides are TGTGCCAGCAGCTTGGCAGGGAACTACGAGCAGTACTTC.

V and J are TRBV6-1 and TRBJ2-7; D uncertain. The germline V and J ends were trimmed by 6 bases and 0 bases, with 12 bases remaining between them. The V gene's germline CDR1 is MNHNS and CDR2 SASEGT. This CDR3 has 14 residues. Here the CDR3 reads CASRVDPHSYEQYF. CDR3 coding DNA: TGTGCCAGCAGGGTTGACCCCCACTCCTACGAGCAGTACTTC.

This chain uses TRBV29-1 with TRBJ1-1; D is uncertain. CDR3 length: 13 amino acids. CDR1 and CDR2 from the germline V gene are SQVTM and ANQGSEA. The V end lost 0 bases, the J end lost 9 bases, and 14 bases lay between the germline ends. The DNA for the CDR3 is TGCAGCGTTGAAGAAGAGGAGGGTTCCCAAGCTTTCTTT. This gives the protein CSVEEEEGSQAFF.

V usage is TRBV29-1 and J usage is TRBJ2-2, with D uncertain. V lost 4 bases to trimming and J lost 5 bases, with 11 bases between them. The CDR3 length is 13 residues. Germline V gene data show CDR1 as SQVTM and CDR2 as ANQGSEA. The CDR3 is CSVGVRITGELFF. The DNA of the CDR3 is TGCAGCGTTGGGGTCAGGATTACCGGGGAGCTGTTTTTT.

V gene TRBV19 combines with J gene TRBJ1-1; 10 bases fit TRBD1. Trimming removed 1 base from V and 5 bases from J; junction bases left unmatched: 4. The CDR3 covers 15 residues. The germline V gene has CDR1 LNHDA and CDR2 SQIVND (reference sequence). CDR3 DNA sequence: TGTGCCAGTAGTATAGCGACAGGGGGCTATACTGAAGCTTTCTTT. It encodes CASSIATGGYTEAFF. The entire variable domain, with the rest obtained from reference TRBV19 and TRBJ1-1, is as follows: DGGITQSPKYLFRKEGQNVTLSCEQNLNHDAMYWYRQDPGQGLRLIYYSQIVNDFQKGDIAEGYSVSREKKESFPLTVTSAQKNPTAFYLCASSIATGGYTEAFFGQGTRLTVV.

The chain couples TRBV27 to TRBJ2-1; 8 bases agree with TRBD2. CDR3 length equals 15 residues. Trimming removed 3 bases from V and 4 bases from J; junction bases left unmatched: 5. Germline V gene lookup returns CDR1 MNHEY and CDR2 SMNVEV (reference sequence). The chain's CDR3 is CASSFSGGPYNEQFF. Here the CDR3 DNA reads TGTGCCAGCAGTTTCTCGGGAGGGCCTTACAATGAGCAGTTCTTC.

CDR3 region: CASRESRGQGASQPQHF. For the CDR3, the DNA is TGTGCCAGCAGGGAAAGTAGGGGACAGGGGGCGAGTCAGCCCCAGCATTTT. The rearrangement links TRBV6-1 to TRBJ1-5; 12 nucleotides align to TRBD1. CDR1 is MNHNS and CDR2 is SASEGT in the germline V gene. The CDR3 consists of 17 residues. V gave up 6 bases and J gave up 6 bases; unmatched junction bases: 12.

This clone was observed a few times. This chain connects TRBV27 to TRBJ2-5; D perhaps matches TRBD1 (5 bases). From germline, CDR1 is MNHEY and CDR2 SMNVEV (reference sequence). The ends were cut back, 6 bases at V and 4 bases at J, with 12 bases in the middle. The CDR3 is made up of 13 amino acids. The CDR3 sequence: CASRILRGETQYF. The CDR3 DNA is TGTGCCAGCAGGATCCTAAGGGGAGAGACCCAGTACTTC.

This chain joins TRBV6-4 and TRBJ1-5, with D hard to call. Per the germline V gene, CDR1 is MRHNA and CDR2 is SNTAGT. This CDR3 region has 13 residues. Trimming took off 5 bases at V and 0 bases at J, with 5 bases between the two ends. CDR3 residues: CASSQDSNQPQHF. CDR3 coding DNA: TGTGCCAGCAGTCAGGATAGCAATCAGCCCCAGCATTTT.

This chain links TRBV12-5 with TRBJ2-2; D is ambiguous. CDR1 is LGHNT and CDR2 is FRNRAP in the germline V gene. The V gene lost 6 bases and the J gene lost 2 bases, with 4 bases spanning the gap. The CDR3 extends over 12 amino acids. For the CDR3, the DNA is TGTGCTAGTGGAAAAAACACCGGGGAGCTGTTTTTT. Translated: CASGKNTGELFF.

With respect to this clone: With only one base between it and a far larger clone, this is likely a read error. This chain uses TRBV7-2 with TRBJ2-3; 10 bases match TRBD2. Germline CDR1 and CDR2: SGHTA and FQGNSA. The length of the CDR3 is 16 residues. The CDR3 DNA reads TGTGTCAGCAGCTACTCGGCTAGCGGGAGTGGGGATACGCAGTATTTT. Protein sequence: CVSSYSASGSGDTQYF.

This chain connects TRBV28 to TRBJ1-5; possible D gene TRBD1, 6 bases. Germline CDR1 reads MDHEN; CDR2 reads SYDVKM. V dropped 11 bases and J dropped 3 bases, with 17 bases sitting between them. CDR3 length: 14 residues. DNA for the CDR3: TGTGCCGGGGGCTTGGCCTTACACAATCAGCCCCAGCATTTT. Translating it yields CAGGLALHNQPQHF.

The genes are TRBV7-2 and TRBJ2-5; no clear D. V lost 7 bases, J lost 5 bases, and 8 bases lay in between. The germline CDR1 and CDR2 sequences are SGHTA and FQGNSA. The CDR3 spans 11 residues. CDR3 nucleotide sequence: TGTGCCAGCACCCTCAGCGAGACCCAGTACTTC. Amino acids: CASTLSETQYF.

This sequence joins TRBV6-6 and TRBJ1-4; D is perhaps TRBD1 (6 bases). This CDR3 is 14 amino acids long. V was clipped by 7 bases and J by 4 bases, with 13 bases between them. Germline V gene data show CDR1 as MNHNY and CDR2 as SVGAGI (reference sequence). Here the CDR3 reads CASNVDRRNEKLFF. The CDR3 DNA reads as TGTGCCAGCAACGTAGACAGGCGTAATGAAAAACTGTTTTTT.

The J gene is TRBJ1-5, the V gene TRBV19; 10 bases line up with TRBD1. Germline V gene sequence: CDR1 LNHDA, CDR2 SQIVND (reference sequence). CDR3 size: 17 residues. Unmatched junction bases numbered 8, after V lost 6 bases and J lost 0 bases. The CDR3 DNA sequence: TGTGCCAGTAGGGGGGACAGGGGCGCCCTTAGCAATCAGCCCCAGCATTTT. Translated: CASRGDRGALSNQPQHF.

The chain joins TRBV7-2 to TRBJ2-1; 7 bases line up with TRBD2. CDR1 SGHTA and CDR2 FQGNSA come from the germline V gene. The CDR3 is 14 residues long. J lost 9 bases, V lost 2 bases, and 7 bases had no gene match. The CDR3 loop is CASSLTSESFEQFF. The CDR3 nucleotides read TGTGCCAGCAGCTTAACTAGCGAATCATTTGAGCAGTTCTTC. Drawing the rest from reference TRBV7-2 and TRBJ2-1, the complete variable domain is GAGVSQSPSNKVTEKGKDVELRCDPISGHTALYWYRQSLGQGLEFLIYFQGNSAPDKSGLPSDRFSAERTGGSVSTLTIQRTQQEDSAVYLCASSLTSESFEQFFGPGTRLTVL.

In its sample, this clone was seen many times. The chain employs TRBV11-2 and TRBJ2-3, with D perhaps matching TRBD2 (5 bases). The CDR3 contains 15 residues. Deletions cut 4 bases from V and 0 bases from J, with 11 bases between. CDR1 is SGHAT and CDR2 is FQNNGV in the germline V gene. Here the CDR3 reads CASSWTRSSTDTQYF. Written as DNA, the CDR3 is TGTGCCAGCAGCTGGACTCGGTCTAGCACAGATACGCAGTATTTT.

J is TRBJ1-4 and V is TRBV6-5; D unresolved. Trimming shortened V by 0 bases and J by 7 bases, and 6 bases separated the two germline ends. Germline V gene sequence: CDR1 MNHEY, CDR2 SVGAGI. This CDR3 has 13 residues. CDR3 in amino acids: CASSYSFREKLFF. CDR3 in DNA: TGTGCCAGCAGTTACTCTTTTCGTGAAAAACTGTTTTTT.

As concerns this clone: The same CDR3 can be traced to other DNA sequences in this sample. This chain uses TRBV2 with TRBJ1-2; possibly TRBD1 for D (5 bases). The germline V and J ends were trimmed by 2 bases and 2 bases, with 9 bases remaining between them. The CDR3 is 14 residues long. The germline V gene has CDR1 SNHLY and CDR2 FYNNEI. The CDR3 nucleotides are TGTGCCAGCAGTGAACGGGGGTCCAACTATGGCTACACCTTC. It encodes CASSERGSNYGYTF.

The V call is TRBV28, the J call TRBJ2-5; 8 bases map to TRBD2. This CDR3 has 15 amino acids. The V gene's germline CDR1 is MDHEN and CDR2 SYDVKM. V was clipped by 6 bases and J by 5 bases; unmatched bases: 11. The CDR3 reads CASSRSGSGSETQYF. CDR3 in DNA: TGTGCCAGCAGCCGAAGCGGGAGCGGCTCGGAGACCCAGTACTTC.

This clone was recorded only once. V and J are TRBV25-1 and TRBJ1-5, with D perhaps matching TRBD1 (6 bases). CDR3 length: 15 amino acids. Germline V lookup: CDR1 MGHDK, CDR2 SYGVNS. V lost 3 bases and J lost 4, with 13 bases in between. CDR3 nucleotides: TGTGCCAGCAGTGACGGGGGGGGACAAAATCAGCCCCAGCATTTT. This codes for CASSDGGGQNQPQHF.

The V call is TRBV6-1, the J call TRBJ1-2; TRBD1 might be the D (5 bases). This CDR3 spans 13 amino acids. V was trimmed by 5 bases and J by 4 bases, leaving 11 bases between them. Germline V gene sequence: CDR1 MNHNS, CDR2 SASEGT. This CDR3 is CASSPGSVYGYTF. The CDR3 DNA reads TGTGCCAGCAGTCCAGGGAGTGTCTATGGCTACACCTTC.

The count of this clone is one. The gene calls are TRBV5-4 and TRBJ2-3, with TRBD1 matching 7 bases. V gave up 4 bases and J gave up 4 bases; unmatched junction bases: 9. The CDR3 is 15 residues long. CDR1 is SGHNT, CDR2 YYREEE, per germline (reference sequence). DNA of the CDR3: TGTGCCAGCAGCCCGGACAGGACGGTAGCAGATACGCAGTATTTT. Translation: CASSPDRTVADTQYF.

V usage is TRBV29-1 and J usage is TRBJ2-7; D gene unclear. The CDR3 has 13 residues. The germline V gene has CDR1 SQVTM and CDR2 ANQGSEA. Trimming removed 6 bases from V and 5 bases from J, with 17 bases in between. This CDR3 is CSVTLTEIHEQYF. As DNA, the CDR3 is TGCAGCGTCACGCTGACGGAAATACACGAGCAGTACTTC.

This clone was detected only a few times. CDR3 residues: CASITQGRNTEAFF. Written as DNA, the CDR3 is TGTGCCAGCATTACGCAGGGCCGGAACACTGAAGCTTTCTTT. The chain combines TRBV2 with TRBJ1-1; D may be TRBD1 (5 bases). V lost 7 bases and J 1 base, leaving 13 bases between the germline ends. The CDR3 covers 14 residues. Germline V CDR1 and CDR2: SNHLY, FYNNEI. The full variable domain, completed using reference TRBV2 and TRBJ1-1, is EPEVTQTPSHQVTQMGQEVILRCVPISNHLYFYWYRQILGQKVEFLVSFYNNEISEKSEIFDDQFSVERPDGSNFTLKIRSTKLEDSAMYFCASITQGRNTEAFFGQGTRLTVV.